The 28 T cell receptor beta chains in this list originate from one sample, sequenced in a study of T-cell memory formation after mild COVID-19. TCRdb used MiXCR to reprocess the 5' RACE reads, holding one entry per CDR3 protein. The sample holds around 440,000 distinct CDR3 sequences, over 15% seen once. The specimen was PBMCs or a T cell subset sorted from them (not recorded which). The origin of the receptors is an adult woman who had mild COVID-19 (a few samples of this study predate the infection). Cell type and time point are not known.

This chain uses TRBV4-3 with TRBJ1-1, with TRBD1 matching over 7 bases. The length of the CDR3 is 15 residues. Per germline, CDR1 LGHNA and CDR2 YSLEER. Germline trimming cut 0 bases from V and 4 bases from J; bases unmatched to any gene: 5. CDR3 region: CASSQDEGASTEAFF. The CDR3 coding sequence is TGCGCCAGCAGCCAAGATGAGGGGGCGAGCACTGAAGCTTTCTTT.

The V call is TRBV5-4, the J call TRBJ2-3; a possible D gene is TRBD1 (6 bases). The CDR3 is made up of 15 amino acids. CDR1 is SGHNT, CDR2 YYREEE, per germline (reference sequence). V shed 1 base and J shed 0 bases, with 9 bases lying between them. The CDR3 loop is CASSLKTGSTDTQYF. In nucleotides, the CDR3 is TGTGCCAGCAGCTTGAAGACAGGAAGCACAGATACGCAGTATTTT.

The V and J genes are TRBV7-2 and TRBJ2-1; 8 bases line up with TRBD2. The CDR3 length is 14 residues. With V trimmed by 1 base and J by 8 bases, 4 bases remained unmatched. In germline, CDR1 is SGHTA, CDR2 FQGNSA. CDR3 coding DNA: TGTGCCAGCAGCTTAGGACTAGCGCCCTATGAGCAGTTCTTC. Translating it yields CASSLGLAPYEQFF. The whole variable domain, remainder taken from reference TRBV7-2 and TRBJ2-1, is GAGVSQSPSNKVTEKGKDVELRCDPISGHTALYWYRQSLGQGLEFLIYFQGNSAPDKSGLPSDRFSAERTGGSVSTLTIQRTQQEDSAVYLCASSLGLAPYEQFFGPGTRLTVL.

Only a few counts were recorded for this clonotype. The V gene is TRBV7-9, the J gene TRBJ2-5, with unresolved D. V was pared by 3 bases and J by 2 bases, with 10 bases between. CDR3 length equals 14 residues. From germline, CDR1 is SEHNR and CDR2 FQNEAQ (reference sequence). The CDR3 DNA reads TGTGCCAGCAGCTTGTTGGGGATACAAGAGACCCAGTACTTC. Amino acids: CASSLLGIQETQYF.

This clonotype was observed a few times. The chain uses TRBV20-1 and TRBJ1-2; D is unclear. Germline V gene data show CDR1 as DFQATT and CDR2 as SNEGSKA (reference sequence). There are 14 residues in the CDR3. V was trimmed by 0 bases and J by 2 bases, leaving 10 bases between them. This chain's CDR3 is CSARDGTRNYGYTF. In nucleotides, the CDR3 is TGCAGTGCTAGAGATGGTACTAGGAACTATGGCTACACCTTC.

This clonotype was counted many times. This chain links TRBV2 with TRBJ2-1, with D perhaps TRBD2 (6 bases). The CDR3 loop spans 16 amino acids. The germline gives CDR1 SNHLY, CDR2 FYNNEI. V shed 3 bases and J shed 0 bases, with 12 bases lying between them. CDR3 in DNA: TGTGCCAGCAGTGACCCGGCGGGGAGCTCCTACAATGAGCAGTTCTTC. Encoded protein: CASSDPAGSSYNEQFF.

This clonotype has more than one count but fewer than ten. The chain is built from TRBV6-5 and TRBJ2-7, with D possibly TRBD2 on 5 matching bases. The V end lost 6 bases, the J end lost 3 bases, and 18 bases lay between the germline ends. This CDR3 region has 15 residues. The germline V gene encodes CDR1 MNHEY and CDR2 SVGAGI. The chain's CDR3 is CASSSDFSGNYEQYF. The CDR3 DNA reads TGTGCCAGCAGCTCGGACTTCTCGGGAAACTACGAGCAGTACTTC.

This chain connects TRBV2 to TRBJ2-5, with D possibly TRBD2 on 5 matching bases. CDR3 size: 14 residues. Germline CDR1 SNHLY, CDR2 FYNNEI. The ends were cut back, 6 bases at V and 3 bases at J, with 14 bases in the middle. CDR3 sequence: CASSTDLPKETQYF. The CDR3 DNA follows: TGTGCCAGCAGCACGGACTTGCCGAAAGAGACCCAGTACTTC.

This chain uses TRBV3-1 with TRBJ2-1, with D possibly matching TRBD2 (6 bases). V was shortened by 5 bases and J by 9 bases, with 20 bases between the two germline ends. Per germline, CDR1 LGHDT and CDR2 YNNKEL (reference sequence). The CDR3 spans 15 residues. The CDR3 region is CASSDKSGTLGEQFF. Written as DNA, the CDR3 is TGTGCCAGCAGCGATAAGTCAGGGACTCTAGGTGAGCAGTTCTTC.

This clonotype has only a few counts. This chain joins TRBV12-3 or TRBV12-4 and TRBJ1-1, with 10 bases fitting TRBD1. The CDR3 totals 15 residues. V shed 6 bases and J 4 bases; nucleotides not matched to a gene: 8. CDR3 residues: CASRPPGQGGTEAFF. DNA for the CDR3: TGTGCCAGCAGACCCCCCGGACAGGGGGGCACTGAAGCTTTCTTT.

J is TRBJ1-3 and V is TRBV12-3 or TRBV12-4; no firm D call. This CDR3 contains 15 residues. V lost 1 base and J lost 0, with 7 bases in between. The CDR3 is CASSLERISGNTIYF. The CDR3 nucleotides are TGTGCCAGCAGTTTAGAGCGAATCTCTGGAAACACCATATATTTT.

This clonotype was seen a few times. This rearrangement joins TRBV7-9 to TRBJ1-2; 9 nucleotides align to TRBD1. This CDR3 has 18 residues. J was trimmed by 6 bases and V by 5 bases; bases with no gene match: 19. The germline V gene encodes CDR1 SEHNR and CDR2 FQNEAQ (reference sequence). The CDR3: CASSPAGTGSIDRNGYTF. CDR3 DNA: TGTGCCAGCAGCCCCGCCGGGACAGGGAGTATTGATAGGAATGGCTACACCTTC.

The V and J genes are TRBV6-2 or TRBV6-3 and TRBJ1-2, with D tentatively TRBD1 (6 bases). Trimming removed 5 bases from V and 6 bases from J, with 25 bases in between. The CDR3 is 17 amino acids. Germline values: CDR1 MNHEY, CDR2 SVGEGT. The chain's CDR3 is CASSLRYSLDRFDGYTF. The CDR3, as DNA: TGTGCCAGCAGTCTACGCTACTCTTTAGACAGGTTCGATGGCTACACCTTC.

This chain connects TRBV7-2 to TRBJ1-1; D unclear. The V and J ends lost 5 bases and 4 bases respectively, with 14 bases between them. Germline loops: CDR1 SGHTA, CDR2 FQGNSA. The CDR3 is made up of 14 amino acids. Written as DNA, the CDR3 is TGTGCCAGCAGCCCCAGCAGGATCCCCACTGAAGCTTTCTTT. This translates into CASSPSRIPTEAFF.

V gene TRBV3-1 combines with J gene TRBJ2-3; the D gene is possibly TRBD2 (6 bases). The CDR3 has 16 residues. The V gene's germline CDR1 is LGHDT and CDR2 YNNKEL (reference sequence). Trimming removed 1 base from V and 4 bases from J, with 15 bases in between. The CDR3 protein is CASSQVVAANPDTQYF. CDR3 in DNA: TGTGCCAGCAGCCAAGTTGTAGCGGCCAACCCAGATACGCAGTATTTT.

The chain couples TRBV5-1 to TRBJ2-7; no reliable D call. The CDR3 totals 13 residues. The V end was cut by 3 bases, the J end by 6 bases, with 13 bases between. Germline loops: CDR1 SGHRS, CDR2 YFSETQ. CDR3 sequence (DNA): TGCGCCAGCAGCTCCAGCCAGCGTCGCGAGCAGTACTTC. Translated, it gives CASSSSQRREQYF.

This clonotype was observed many times. The genes are TRBV7-2 and TRBJ2-2; TRBD2 matches at 10 bases. Trimming cost V 3 bases and J 7 bases; bases outside gene matches: 8. Germline V gives CDR1 SGHTA, CDR2 FQGNSA. The CDR3 length is 16 residues. This chain's CDR3 is CASSFFKLAGVGELFF. The CDR3 DNA follows: TGTGCCAGCAGCTTTTTCAAGCTAGCGGGGGTCGGGGAGCTGTTTTTT.

This chain connects TRBV20-1 to TRBJ1-6, with a tentative D call TRBD1 (6 bases). Germline V gene data show CDR1 as DFQATT and CDR2 as SNEGSKA (reference sequence). V lost 0 bases and J 9 bases, leaving 15 bases between the germline ends. The CDR3 is 15 residues long. CDR3 sequence: CSARDLTGMGSPLHF. The CDR3 nucleotides read TGCAGTGCTAGAGACCTTACAGGGATGGGTTCACCCCTCCACTTT.

In its sample, this clonotype was seen a few times. This rearrangement joins TRBV5-1 to TRBJ1-5; D unresolved. The CDR3 sequence is 14 residues long. The V end lost 0 bases, the J end lost 6 bases, and 10 bases lay between the germline ends. Germline CDR1 reads SGHRS; CDR2 reads YFSETQ. The CDR3, as DNA: TGCGCCAGCAGCTTGGGGACCTTCGGTCAGCCCCAGCATTTT. It translates to CASSLGTFGQPQHF.

In its sample, this clonotype was seen a few times. The V call is TRBV19, the J call TRBJ2-7; D may be TRBD2 (5 bases). V was trimmed by 3 bases and J by 5 bases, leaving 11 bases between them. The CDR3 is made up of 13 amino acids. Germline V gene data show CDR1 as LNHDA and CDR2 as SQIVND (reference sequence). This CDR3 reads CASSIDLGDEQYF. The DNA of the CDR3 is TGTGCCAGTAGTATTGACTTGGGAGACGAGCAGTACTTC.

The chain joins TRBV12-3 or TRBV12-4 to TRBJ1-1; TRBD1 aligns across 7 bases. V shed 5 bases, J shed 0 bases, and the junction held 15 bases outside the gene matches. This CDR3 comprises 18 residues. The CDR3 nucleotides read TGTGCCAGCAGTCCGGTCGTTGGGGACAGACGGATGAACACTGAAGCTTTCTTT. This sequence encodes CASSPVVGDRRMNTEAFF.

The V call is TRBV4-2, the J call TRBJ2-3; D not certain. Trimming removed 11 bases at V and 0 bases at J, with 15 bases between. Germline V gene data show CDR1 as LGHNA and CDR2 as YNFKEQ. The CDR3 spans 14 residues. The CDR3 loop reads CAAAGKTSTDTQYF. CDR3 nucleotides: TGTGCCGCCGCAGGCAAAACTAGCACAGATACGCAGTATTTT.

This clonotype was picked up a small number of times. The chain is built from TRBV12-3 or TRBV12-4 and TRBJ2-7; a possible D gene is TRBD1 (6 bases). CDR3 size: 16 residues. V lost 5 bases and J 4 bases, leaving 21 bases between the germline ends. Written as DNA, the CDR3 is TGTGCCAGCAGTAAACGAATCCCACAGGGATTTTACGAGCAGTACTTC. Residues: CASSKRIPQGFYEQYF.

The chain links TRBV5-8 to TRBJ2-3; D is unclear. The length of the CDR3 is 14 residues. Germline assignment: CDR1 SGHTS and CDR2 YDEGEE. V lost 4 bases, J lost 0 bases, and 9 bases lay in between. CDR3 amino acids: CASSVMTSTDTQYF. CDR3 nucleotides: TGTGCCAGCAGCGTGATGACTAGCACAGATACGCAGTATTTT. Full variable domain (remainder filled in from reference TRBV5-8 and TRBJ2-3): EAGVTQSPTHLIKTRGQQATLRCSPISGHTSVYWYQQALGLGLQFLLWYDEGEERNRGNFPPRFSGRQFPNYSSELNVNALELEDSALYLCASSVMTSTDTQYFGPGTRLTVL.

The V and J genes are TRBV7-9 and TRBJ2-7; 10 bases agree with TRBD2. In germline, CDR1 is SEHNR, CDR2 FQNEAQ (reference sequence). The CDR3 is 15 residues long. J lost 0 bases, V lost 4 bases, and 3 bases had no gene match. The CDR3 DNA reads TGTGCCAGCAGCTCGGGACTAGCGTCCTCCTACGAGCAGTACTTC. It translates to CASSSGLASSYEQYF.

In this sample, this clonotype turned up a few times. In nucleotides, the CDR3 is TGTGCCAGCAGTCCTCCTCCGGGACAGGGGACTACCTACGAGCAGTACTTC. Its protein is CASSPPPGQGTTYEQYF. The V and J genes are TRBV6-5 and TRBJ2-7, with 10 bases fitting TRBD1. Trimming cost V 5 bases and J 2 bases; bases outside gene matches: 12. The CDR3 totals 17 residues. Looked up from germline, CDR1 is MNHEY and CDR2 is SVGAGI.

CDR3 residues: CASSTTSGGSGNNEQFF. The CDR3 DNA reads TGTGCCAGCAGCACGACTAGCGGGGGTAGTGGGAACAATGAGCAGTTCTTC. The genes are TRBV14 and TRBJ2-1; TRBD2 aligns across 12 bases. V shed 5 bases and J 5 bases; nucleotides not matched to a gene: 10. Per germline, CDR1 SGHDN and CDR2 FVKESK. This CDR3 contains 17 residues.

This clonotype was picked up a small number of times. The rearrangement uses TRBV7-2 and TRBJ2-4, with 11 positions matching TRBD2. V shed 1 base, J shed 3 bases, and the junction held 5 bases outside the gene matches. Germline V CDR1 and CDR2: SGHTA, FQGNSA. This CDR3 has 17 amino acids. The CDR3 sequence is CASSLGGLAVIKNIQYF. CDR3 DNA sequence: TGTGCCAGCAGCTTAGGGGGACTAGCGGTTATCAAAAACATTCAGTACTTC.